The T cell receptor beta chain under discussion was sequenced for a study of response to subunit inactivated influenza vaccine. Study-wide points: Authors proposed each seasonal influenza vaccination draws in few new T cells.

Looked up from germline, CDR1 is SEHNR and CDR2 is FQNEAQ (reference sequence). This CDR3 region has 15 residues. V dropped 8 bases and J dropped 1; count of bases not matched to a gene: 2. TCRdb called the RT-PCR reads again in MiXCR, with one record for every CDR3 protein. Among 650,000 to 800,000 distinct CDR3 sequences listed, roughly 14% were seen once. In the case of this clonotype: Its antigen is still unknown.

This chain links TRBV7-9 with TRBJ2-2; TRBD2 matches at 12 bases. The clonotype originates from a middle-aged man who received an inactivated influenza vaccine. Sample: PBMCs from blood, taken less than 15 days before vaccination. The CDR3 bases are TGTGCCAGCGGGGGACTAGCGGGGAACACCGGGGAGCTGTTTTTT. It encodes CASGGLAGNTGELFF.